The next 23 T cell receptor beta chains were all read from a single sample in a study of blood T cell repertoires in COVID-19. Data came from immunoSEQ multiplex PCR; TCRdb stores just in-frame clones and leaves some out. This sample has 350,000 to 500,000 clones, with roughly 90% found just once. The sequenced material came from PBMCs or T cells enriched from blood (not recorded which). The origin of the receptors is a young woman who had been exposed to COVID-19.

About this clone itself: Sequence at one end of the junction differs from germline and may be a read error. This chain connects TRBV30 to TRBJ2-5; TRBD2 aligns across 14 bases. CDR3 length equals 14 residues. Germline V gives CDR1 GTSNPN, CDR2 SVGIG (reference sequence). The CDR3 nucleotides read TGTGCTTGGACCCTTGGACTAGCGGGGGGCGTACAGTACTTC. It specifies CAWTLGLAGGVQYF.

This clone was detected only once. This rearrangement joins TRBV28 to TRBJ2-3, with a weak D call TRBD1 (5 bases). This CDR3 contains 15 residues. The germline V gene encodes CDR1 MDHEN and CDR2 SYDVKM. Trimming took off 3 bases at V and 8 bases at J, with 18 bases between the two ends. This CDR3 is CASSLLGRVLGTQYF. The CDR3 coding sequence is TGTGCCAGCAGTTTGTTGGGCAGGGTGTTGGGTACGCAGTATTTT.

The chain employs TRBV7-6 and TRBJ2-5, with TRBD2 matching 7 bases. Looked up from germline, CDR1 is SGHVS and CDR2 is FNYEAQ. There are 15 residues in the CDR3. V shed 5 bases and J 5 bases; nucleotides not matched to a gene: 11. The CDR3 is CASSPRAGAGETQYF. DNA of the CDR3: TGTGCCAGCAGCCCGCGGGCGGGAGCGGGGGAGACCCAGTACTTC.

The rearrangement uses TRBV11-2 and TRBJ2-2, with D unclear. Trimming pared 5 bases from V and 0 bases from J, leaving 10 bases between. This CDR3 is 15 amino acids long. From germline, CDR1 is SGHAT and CDR2 FQNNGV. CDR3 sequence: CASSLFRANTGELFF. CDR3 in DNA: TGTGCCAGCAGCCTGTTTAGAGCGAACACCGGGGAGCTGTTTTTT.

Details on this clone: At one boundary the junction diverges from the germline segment, which might be a read error. The chain combines TRBV28 with TRBJ2-1, with 8 bases that match TRBD2. The CDR3 sequence is 12 residues long. Germline CDR1 and CDR2: MDHEN and SYDVKM. The CDR3 sequence is CASGLGGTRGFF. The CDR3 coding sequence is TGTGCCAGCGGTTTGGGAGGGACTAGAGGGTTCTTC.

The chain carries TRBV11-2 and TRBJ1-1; D is possibly TRBD1 (6 bases). V was cut by 8 bases and J by 0 bases, with 10 bases left in between. The CDR3 consists of 13 residues. CDR1 and CDR2 from the germline V gene are SGHAT and FQNNGV. The CDR3 reads CASGTGLNTEAFF. The CDR3 bases are TGTGCCAGCGGAACAGGGCTGAACACTGAAGCTTTCTTT.

The V call is TRBV5-1, the J call TRBJ2-3; 9 bases agree with TRBD1. The CDR3 loop spans 19 amino acids. Losses at the gene ends were 3 bases for V and 0 bases for J; bases not matched to a gene: 14. Germline CDR1 SGHRS, CDR2 YFSETQ. The CDR3 sequence is CASSWGTGSLELSTDTQYF. In DNA form, the CDR3 reads TGCGCCAGCAGCTGGGGGACAGGGTCGCTAGAATTAAGCACAGATACGCAGTATTTT.

The gene calls are TRBV6-5 and TRBJ2-7; TRBD1 agrees at 9 bases. Germline trimming cut 4 bases from V and 6 bases from J; bases unmatched to any gene: 7. The germline V gene has CDR1 MNHEY and CDR2 SVGAGI. This CDR3 comprises 14 residues. DNA for the CDR3: TGTGCCAGCAGTTTGGGACAGGGATCTTCCGAGCAGTACTTC. Protein product: CASSLGQGSSEQYF.

This sequence joins TRBV7-2 and TRBJ2-1; TRBD1 agrees at 9 bases. J gave up 8 bases and V 5 bases, and 10 bases lay outside the gene matches. The CDR3 totals 15 residues. Germline V gene sequence: CDR1 SGHTA, CDR2 FQGNSA. CDR3: CASSRPGQGGYEQFF. The CDR3 nucleotides are TGTGCCAGCAGCCGTCCGGGACAGGGAGGGTATGAGCAGTTCTTC.

The rearrangement joins TRBV6-1 to TRBJ2-7; D unclear. Between the trimmed V and J ends, which lost 4 bases and 1 base, there was a span of 2 bases. Per germline, CDR1 MNHNS and CDR2 SASEGT. There are 11 residues in the CDR3. DNA for the CDR3: TGTGCCAGCAGTGCTTCCTACGAGCAGTACTTC. Translation gives CASSASYEQYF.

Only a few counts were recorded for this clone. This chain uses TRBV28 with TRBJ1-5; D not certain. V lost 2 bases and J 6 bases, leaving 8 bases between the germline ends. CDR1 and CDR2 (germline): MDHEN, SYDVKM. The CDR3 length is 13 residues. The CDR3 DNA follows: TGTGCCAGCAGTTTAGATCAGGTTCAGCCCCAGCATTTT. Protein product: CASSLDQVQPQHF.

The rearrangement links TRBV10-1 to TRBJ2-3, with 7 positions matching TRBD1. Per germline, CDR1 WNHNN and CDR2 SYGVQD (reference sequence). V shed 0 bases, J shed 6 bases, and the junction held 3 bases outside the gene matches. CDR3 size: 14 residues. The CDR3 DNA reads TGCGCCAGCAGTGAGTCAACAGGGGTCGATACGCAGTATTTT. Its translation: CASSESTGVDTQYF.

This clone was counted once. J is TRBJ2-3 and V is TRBV20-1; the match to TRBD2 covers 7 bases. This CDR3 has 11 residues. J lost 10 bases, V lost 6 bases, and 7 bases had no gene match. Germline CDR1 reads DFQATT; CDR2 reads SNEGSKA (reference sequence). The CDR3 region is CSALGAGAQYF. The CDR3 DNA sequence: TGCAGTGCCCTCGGGGCGGGAGCGCAGTATTTT.

The chain has TRBV6-6 and TRBJ2-3; TRBD2 matches at 9 bases. The germline V gene encodes CDR1 MNHNY and CDR2 SVGAGI (reference sequence). This CDR3 is built from 14 residues. V gave up 6 bases and J gave up 2 bases; unmatched junction bases: 3. CDR3 sequence reads: CASRVAGVTDTQYF. CDR3 nucleotide sequence: TGTGCCAGCAGGGTAGCGGGGGTCACAGATACGCAGTATTTT.

The chain couples TRBV9 to TRBJ2-7, with unresolved D. V dropped 0 bases and J dropped 5 bases, with 12 bases sitting between them. This CDR3 contains 14 residues. CDR1 and CDR2 (germline): SGDLS, YYNGEE. The CDR3 loop is CASSVEGFEDEQYF. The DNA for the CDR3 is TGTGCCAGCAGCGTAGAAGGTTTCGAGGACGAGCAGTACTTC.

The chain uses TRBV7-3 and TRBJ2-7; TRBD1 is a possible D gene (6 bases). The ends were cut back, 7 bases at V and 3 bases at J, with 16 bases in the middle. Germline V gene sequence: CDR1 SGHTA, CDR2 FQGTGA. The CDR3 sequence is 14 residues long. As DNA, the CDR3 is TGTGCCAGCATGGGGACAAGGCGCCTCTACGAGCAGTACTTC. Translated, it gives CASMGTRRLYEQYF. Using reference TRBV7-3 and TRBJ2-7 for the parts outside the CDR3, the full variable domain is GAGVSQTPSNKVTEKGKYVELRCDPISGHTALYWYRQSLGQGPEFLIYFQGTGAADDSGLPNDRFFAVRPEGSVSTLKIQRTERGDSAVYLCASMGTRRLYEQYFGPGTRLTVT.

The chain has TRBV4-2 and TRBJ2-3; 8 nucleotides align to TRBD2. This CDR3 is built from 16 residues. The ends lost 0 bases at V and 4 bases at J; junction bases unmatched: 6. Germline loops: CDR1 LGHNA, CDR2 YNFKEQ. For the CDR3, the DNA is TGTGCCAGCAGCCAAGACCACGGGAGGGCCTCAGATACGCAGTATTTT. Residues: CASSQDHGRASDTQYF.

The chain combines TRBV5-4 with TRBJ2-1; 9 positions match TRBD1. The CDR3 totals 15 residues. V dropped 4 bases and J dropped 5; count of bases not matched to a gene: 7. Germline V lookup: CDR1 SGHNT, CDR2 YYREEE (reference sequence). The CDR3 protein is CASSRPGQGHNEQFF. The CDR3 coding sequence is TGTGCCAGCAGCCGTCCGGGACAGGGTCACAATGAGCAGTTCTTC.

This clone was detected only a few times. This chain uses TRBV2 with TRBJ1-5; D is unclear. Between the trimmed V and J ends, which lost 6 bases and 3 bases, there was a span of 9 bases. The CDR3 is 13 amino acids. From germline, CDR1 is SNHLY and CDR2 FYNNEI. CDR3 in amino acids: CASRLEPNQPQHF. CDR3 sequence (DNA): TGTGCCAGCAGGTTGGAGCCCAATCAGCCCCAGCATTTT.

The V gene is TRBV2, the J gene TRBJ2-7, with a tentative D call TRBD2 (6 bases). Germline CDR1 reads SNHLY; CDR2 reads FYNNEI. V lost 3 bases and J lost 7, with 16 bases in between. The CDR3 is 14 amino acids. Here the CDR3 DNA reads TGTGCCAGCAGTGAGACGGGACTTCTAGTAGAGCAGTACTTC. Its translation is CASSETGLLVEQYF.

This clone was seen a handful of times. The V gene is TRBV5-6, the J gene TRBJ1-6; D not resolved. The V and J ends lost 4 bases and 4 bases respectively, with 15 bases between them. The CDR3 is 16 amino acids. CDR1 is SGHDT and CDR2 is YYEEEE in the germline V gene. The CDR3 spells CASSPGSRSYNSPLHF. The CDR3 DNA reads TGTGCCAGCAGCCCAGGATCTCGGTCGTATAATTCACCCCTCCACTTT.

V is TRBV23-1 and J is TRBJ1-2; possibly TRBD1 for D (6 bases). TRBV23-1 is designated an ORF whose function remains uncertain. Trimming stripped 0 bases from V and 4 bases from J, with 21 bases between. The CDR3 totals 18 residues. The CDR3 here is CASSQSNASQGCGYGYTF. Here the CDR3 DNA reads TGCGCCAGCAGTCAATCGAACGCCAGCCAGGGGTGCGGCTATGGCTACACCTTC.

As concerns this clone: The same CDR3 can be traced to other DNA sequences in this sample. CDR3 in amino acids: CATSRDRGETQYF. The CDR3 DNA is TGTGCCACCAGCCGGGACAGGGGAGAGACCCAGTACTTC. The V call is TRBV15, the J call TRBJ2-5; TRBD1 matches 10 bases. J gave up 4 bases and V 5 bases, and 1 base lay outside the gene matches. The CDR3 length is 13 residues. Germline CDR1 reads LNHNV; CDR2 reads YYDKDF (reference sequence).